This TCR beta chain was recorded in a study of blood T cell repertoires in COVID-19. Study as a whole: From the United States, Italy and Spain came samples of acute and convalescent COVID-19. From T cells, B-cell-depleted T cells, or PBMCs came the material, which was cDNA or gDNA.

Methods used by the authors: Counts of nucleated cells, estimated from reference gene primer amplification, were obtained. Data came from immunoSEQ multiplex PCR; TCRdb stores just in-frame clones and leaves some out. V, J and clone size derive from that table, while D and trimming were established from the DNA sequence. The profile shows more than 150,000 clones, approximately 83% of them singletons. Enrollees, about 18 to 89 years old, lived in about two dozen US areas. V lost 3 bases, J lost 1 base, and 6 bases lay in between. The CDR3 extends over 13 amino acids. The receptor comes from a woman in her sixties or seventies who had recovered from COVID-19. V usage is TRBV12-3 or TRBV12-4 and J usage is TRBJ1-2; no clear D. Sequencing was carried out using PBMCs or T cells enriched from blood (not recorded which). This chain's CDR3 is CASSFPGNYGYTF. The CDR3 nucleotides are TGTGCCAGCAGTTTCCCAGGTAACTATGGCTACACCTTC.